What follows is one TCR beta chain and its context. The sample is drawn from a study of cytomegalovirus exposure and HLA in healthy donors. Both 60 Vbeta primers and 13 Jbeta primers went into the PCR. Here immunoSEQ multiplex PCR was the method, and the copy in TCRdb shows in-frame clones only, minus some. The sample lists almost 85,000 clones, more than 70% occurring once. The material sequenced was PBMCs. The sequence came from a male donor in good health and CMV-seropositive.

Written as DNA, the CDR3 is TGTGCCAGCAGCTTAGATACCTACGAGCAGTACTTC. Its translation: CASSLDTYEQYF. The genes are TRBV7-2 and TRBJ2-7; D unclear. This CDR3 is built from 12 residues. Germline assignment: CDR1 SGHTA and CDR2 FQGNSA. Trimming cost V 1 base and J 2 bases, with 3 bases left between them.